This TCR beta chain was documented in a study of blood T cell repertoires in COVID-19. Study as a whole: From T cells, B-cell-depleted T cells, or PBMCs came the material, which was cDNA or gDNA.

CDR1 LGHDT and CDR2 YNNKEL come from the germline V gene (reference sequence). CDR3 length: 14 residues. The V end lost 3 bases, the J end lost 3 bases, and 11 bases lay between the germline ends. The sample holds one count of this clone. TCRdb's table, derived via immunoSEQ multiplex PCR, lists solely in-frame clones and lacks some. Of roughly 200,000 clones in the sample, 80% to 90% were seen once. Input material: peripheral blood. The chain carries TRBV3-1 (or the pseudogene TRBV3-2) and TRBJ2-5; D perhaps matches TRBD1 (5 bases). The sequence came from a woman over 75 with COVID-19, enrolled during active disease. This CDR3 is CASSHQGFEETQYF. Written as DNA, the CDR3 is TGTGCCAGCAGCCACCAGGGCTTTGAAGAGACCCAGTACTTC.